The TCR beta chain described here comes from a study of blood T cell repertoires in COVID-19. Study at large: From T cells, B-cell-depleted T cells, or PBMCs came the material, which was cDNA or gDNA.

Sequencing used immunoSEQ multiplex PCR; TCRdb keeps in-frame clones, though not all of them. The sample includes 490,000 or so clones, approximately 90% seen only once; the top ten take about 2%. As concerns this clone: Sequence at one end of the junction differs from germline and may be a read error.

Germline CDR1 reads SSHAT; CDR2 reads FNYEAQ (reference sequence). This CDR3 spans 14 amino acids. The source of this sequence is a woman between 35 and 50 years old who had recovered from COVID-19. The sample consisted of PBMCs or T cells enriched from blood (not recorded which). The gene calls are TRBV7-7 and TRBJ2-5; the match to TRBD1 covers 9 bases. The CDR3 DNA is TGTGCTAGCAGCATCACAGGGGGCGCGGAGACCCAGTACTTC. It translates to CASSITGGAETQYF. The full variable domain, with the rest looked up from reference TRBV7-7 and TRBJ2-5, is GAGVSQSPRYKVTKRGQDVTLRCDPISSHATLYWYQQALGQGPEFLTYFNYEAQPDKSGLPSDRFSAERPEGSISTLTIQRTEQRDSAMYRCASSITGGAETQYFGPGTRLLVL.